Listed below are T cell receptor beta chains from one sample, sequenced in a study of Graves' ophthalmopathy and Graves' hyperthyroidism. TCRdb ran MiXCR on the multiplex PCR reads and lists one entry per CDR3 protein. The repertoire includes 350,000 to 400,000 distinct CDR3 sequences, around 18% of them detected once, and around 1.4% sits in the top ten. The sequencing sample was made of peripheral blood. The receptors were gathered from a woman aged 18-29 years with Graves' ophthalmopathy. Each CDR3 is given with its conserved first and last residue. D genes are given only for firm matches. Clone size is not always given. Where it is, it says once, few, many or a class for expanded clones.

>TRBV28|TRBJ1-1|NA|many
CASILGGRGNTEAFF
TGTGCCAGCATCCTAGGGGGACGGGGAAACACTGAAGCTTTCTTT
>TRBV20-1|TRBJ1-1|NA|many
CSAGDTEAFF
TGCAGTGCAGGGGACACTGAAGCTTTCTTT
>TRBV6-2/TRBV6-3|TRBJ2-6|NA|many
CASSYSVPGLSGANVLTF
TGTGCCAGCAGTTACTCGGTGCCAGGCCTCTCTGGGGCCAACGTCCTGACTTTC
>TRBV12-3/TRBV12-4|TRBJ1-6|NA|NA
CASSPQTGSPLHF
TGTGCCAGCAGCCCCCAGACAGGTTCACCCCTCCACTTT
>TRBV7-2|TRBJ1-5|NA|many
CASSLVGASQPQHF
TGTGCCAGCAGCTTAGTGGGGGCCAGTCAGCCCCAGCATTTT
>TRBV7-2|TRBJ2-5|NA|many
CASGPISGETQYF
TGTGCCAGCGGACCCATTTCGGGAGAGACCCAGTACTTC
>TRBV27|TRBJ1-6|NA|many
CASSFGGATVHSPLHF
TGTGCCAGCAGTTTTGGGGGGGCCACCGTCCATTCACCCCTCCACTTT
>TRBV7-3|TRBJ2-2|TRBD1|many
CASSSTRPGQGSSGELFF
TGTGCCAGCAGCTCCACCCGACCGGGACAGGGAAGCTCCGGGGAGCTGTTTTTT
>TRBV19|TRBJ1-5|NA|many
CASSMNSNQPQHF
TGTGCCAGTAGTATGAATAGCAATCAGCCCCAGCATTTT
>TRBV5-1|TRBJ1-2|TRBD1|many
CASSLQGGNYGYTF
TGCGCCAGCAGCTTACAGGGGGGTAACTATGGCTACACCTTC
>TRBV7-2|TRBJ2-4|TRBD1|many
CASSLWGRGQAKNIQYF
TGTGCCAGCAGCTTATGGGGCAGGGGGCAAGCCAAAAACATTCAGTACTTC
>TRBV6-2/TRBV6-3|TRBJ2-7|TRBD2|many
CASSIGLAEYEQYF
TGTGCCAGCAGTATTGGACTAGCAGAGTACGAGCAGTACTTC
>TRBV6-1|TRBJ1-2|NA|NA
CASKSGGRDYGYTF
TGTGCCAGCAAGAGCGGGGGGCGAGACTATGGCTACACCTTC
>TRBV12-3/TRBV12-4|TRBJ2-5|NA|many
CASSPGVGGLSSGETQYF
TGTGCCAGCAGCCCTGGCGTGGGGGGACTCTCCTCCGGGGAGACCCAGTACTTC
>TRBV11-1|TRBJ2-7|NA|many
CASSLAKQDSGSYEQYF
TGTGCCAGCAGCTTAGCTAAGCAGGACTCAGGATCCTACGAGCAGTACTTC